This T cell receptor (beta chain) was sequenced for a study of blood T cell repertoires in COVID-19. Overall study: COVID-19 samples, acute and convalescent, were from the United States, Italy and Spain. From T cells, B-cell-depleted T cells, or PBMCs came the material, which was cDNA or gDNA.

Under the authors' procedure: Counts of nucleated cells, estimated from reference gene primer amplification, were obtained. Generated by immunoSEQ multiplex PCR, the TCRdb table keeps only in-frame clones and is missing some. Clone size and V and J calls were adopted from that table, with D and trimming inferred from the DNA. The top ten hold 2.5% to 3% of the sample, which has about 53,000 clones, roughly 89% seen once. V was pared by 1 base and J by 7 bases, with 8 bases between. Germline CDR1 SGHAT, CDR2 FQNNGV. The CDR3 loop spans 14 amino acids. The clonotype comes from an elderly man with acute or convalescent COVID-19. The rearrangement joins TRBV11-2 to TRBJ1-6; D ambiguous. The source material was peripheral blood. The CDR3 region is CASSLASMNSPLHF. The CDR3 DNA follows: TGTGCCAGCAGCTTAGCATCAATGAATTCACCCCTCCACTTT.